This is a list of T cell receptor beta chains from one sample in a study of blood T cell repertoires in COVID-19. Assay used: immunoSEQ multiplex PCR; TCRdb lists only in-frame clones, some missing. The sample holds under 300,000 clones, 70% to 90% seen once. Material: peripheral blood. The source of these receptors is a woman aged 65 to 85 with acute or convalescent COVID-19. The CDR3 runs from the conserved cysteine through the conserved F or W. Each record gives: clone size, V gene, D gene, J gene, CDR3 DNA, CDR3 protein. The D gene is left open where the match is weak. For some rows the clone size is stated as once, few or many, or as a class when expanded; others skip it.

size: -
V: TRBV12-3/TRBV12-4
D: TRBD1
J: TRBJ1-1
DNA: TGTGCCAGCAGTTTATCAGGGGGCAGTGAAGCTTTCTTT
CDR3: CASSLSGGSEAFF

size: -
V: TRBV5-4
D: -
J: TRBJ1-1
DNA: TGTGCCAGCAGCTCCAGACAGGTACACACTGAAGCTTTCTTT
CDR3: CASSSRQVHTEAFF

size: -
V: TRBV7-9
D: -
J: TRBJ1-2
DNA: TGTGCCAGCAGCCCGGACAGCATCTATGGCTACACCTTC
CDR3: CASSPDSIYGYTF

size: -
V: TRBV2
D: -
J: TRBJ1-5
DNA: TGTGCCAGCAGTGCGCAGGGGCGTTCGAGCAATCAGCCCCAGCATTTT
CDR3: CASSAQGRSSNQPQHF

size: -
V: TRBV5-1
D: -
J: TRBJ1-1
DNA: TGCGCCAGCAGCTTGAAACAAGACAGTTGGACTGAAGCTTTCTTT
CDR3: CASSLKQDSWTEAFF

size: -
V: TRBV10-3
D: TRBD1
J: TRBJ2-7
DNA: TGTGCCATCAGCCCGACAGGGCTCATCTACGAGCAGTACTTC
CDR3: CAISPTGLIYEQYF

size: -
V: TRBV2
D: -
J: TRBJ1-2
DNA: TGTGCCAGCAGTGCGGACGGAGGCTATGGCTACACCTTC
CDR3: CASSADGGYGYTF

size: -
V: TRBV11-2
D: TRBD1
J: TRBJ1-1
DNA: TGTGCCAGCAGCCTACGGACAGGCGTCGGACTAGAAGCTTTCTTT
CDR3: CASSLRTGVGLEAFF

size: -
V: TRBV7-8
D: TRBD1
J: TRBJ1-4
DNA: TGTGCCAGCAGCAGGACAGGGGTTAATGAAAAACTGTTTTTT
CDR3: CASSRTGVNEKLFF

size: -
V: TRBV3-1/TRBV3-2
D: -
J: TRBJ1-1
DNA: TGTGCCAGCAGCCAAGTGGCAGGGGAAACTGAAGCTTTCTTT
CDR3: CASSQVAGETEAFF

size: -
V: TRBV28
D: TRBD1
J: TRBJ1-6
DNA: TGTGCCAGCAGTCGGGACAGGACAGGTCCCCTCCACTTT
CDR3: CASSRDRTGPLHF

size: -
V: TRBV3-1/TRBV3-2
D: TRBD1
J: TRBJ2-1
DNA: TGTGCCAGCAGCCGAGGTCGACAGGGCGGTGAGCAGTTCTTC
CDR3: CASSRGRQGGEQFF

size: -
V: TRBV11-2
D: -
J: TRBJ1-2
DNA: TGTGCCAGCAGCTTACCCCCCCCGGGGGAGGCTAACTATGGCTACACCTTC
CDR3: CASSLPPPGEANYGYTF

size: -
V: TRBV27
D: TRBD1
J: TRBJ1-2
DNA: TGTGCCAGCAGTTGGGACAGGCCCTCCTATGGCTACACCTTC
CDR3: CASSWDRPSYGYTF

size: -
V: TRBV5-6
D: -
J: TRBJ1-2
DNA: TGTGCCAGCACAACAGGGTATTATGGCTACACCTTC
CDR3: CASTTGYYGYTF

size: -
V: TRBV3-1/TRBV3-2
D: -
J: TRBJ2-5
DNA: TGTGCCAGCAGCAGACGAACCCCCGCAGGGGCAGAGACCCAGTACTTC
CDR3: CASSRRTPAGAETQYF

size: -
V: TRBV5-1
D: -
J: TRBJ2-1
DNA: TGCGCCAGCAGCTTGGGAGGCGGGGCGGCCTACAATGAGCAGTTCTTC
CDR3: CASSLGGGAAYNEQFF

size: once
V: TRBV19
D: TRBD2
J: TRBJ2-3
DNA: TGTGCCAGTAGCGGGGGGGTAGTCGTGGACACAGATACGCAGTATTTT
CDR3: CASSGGVVVDTDTQYF

size: -
V: TRBV3-1/TRBV3-2
D: TRBD1
J: TRBJ1-2
DNA: TGTGCCAGCAGTTCCGGGACAGGGGTTGGCTACACCTTC
CDR3: CASSSGTGVGYTF

size: -
V: TRBV11-2
D: TRBD2
J: TRBJ2-5
DNA: TGTGCCAGCAGTGTCCACGGAGCGGGGGGACAAGAGACCCAGTACTTC
CDR3: CASSVHGAGGQETQYF

size: once
V: TRBV3-1/TRBV3-2
D: -
J: TRBJ1-1
DNA: TGTGCCAGCAGCCAAGATCGAACAGTCCAACCTGAAGCTTTCTTT
CDR3: CASSQDRTVQPEAFF

size: -
V: TRBV6-5
D: TRBD1
J: TRBJ1-1
DNA: TGTGCCAGCAGTTGGAGAGGGGGCGCCGAGACTTTCTTT
CDR3: CASSWRGGAETFF

size: -
V: TRBV3-1/TRBV3-2
D: TRBD2
J: TRBJ2-5
DNA: TGTGCCAGCAGCCAGCGGACTAGCGGGGGGAGAGAGACCCAGTACTTC
CDR3: CASSQRTSGGRETQYF

size: -
V: TRBV19
D: -
J: TRBJ1-2
DNA: TGTGCCAGTAGTAATAGGGGGGGAAACAGGGATGGCTACACCTTC
CDR3: CASSNRGGNRDGYTF

size: few
V: TRBV6-5
D: -
J: TRBJ1-2
DNA: TGTGCCAGCCTCGGGAACCTAGCTAACTATGGCTACACCTTC
CDR3: CASLGNLANYGYTF

size: -
V: TRBV2
D: -
J: TRBJ2-7
DNA: TGTGCCAGCAGGACGGCCCGGGTGACCTACGAGCAGTACTTC
CDR3: CASRTARVTYEQYF

size: few
V: TRBV12-3/TRBV12-4
D: TRBD1
J: TRBJ1-5
DNA: TGTGCCAGCAGGGTAGGGGGCGGCCAGCCCCAGCATTTT
CDR3: CASRVGGGQPQHF

size: -
V: TRBV3-1/TRBV3-2
D: TRBD2
J: TRBJ2-3
DNA: TGTGCCAGCAGCCTCCAAGCAAAGAGCGGGGGGGTCACAGATACGCAGTATTTT
CDR3: CASSLQAKSGGVTDTQYF

size: -
V: TRBV12-3/TRBV12-4
D: -
J: TRBJ2-1
DNA: TGTGCCAGCAGTTTATCCGCGACTTATGAGCAGTTCTTC
CDR3: CASSLSATYEQFF

size: few
V: TRBV20-1
D: -
J: TRBJ1-1
DNA: TGCAGTGCTGGGGGCCCTGAAGCTTTCTTT
CDR3: CSAGGPEAFF

size: -
V: TRBV5-5
D: -
J: TRBJ2-2
DNA: TGTGCCAGCAGCCGGTGGAGGGCCCCAAACACCGGGGAGCTGTTTTTT
CDR3: CASSRWRAPNTGELFF

size: -
V: TRBV6-5
D: -
J: TRBJ1-1
DNA: TGTGCCAGCAGGGTTGAGGGACAATTGACTGAAGCTTTCTTT
CDR3: CASRVEGQLTEAFF

size: -
V: TRBV3-1/TRBV3-2
D: TRBD1
J: TRBJ1-6
DNA: TGTGCCAGCAGCTCTCTGGACAGGAATTCACCCCTCCACTTT
CDR3: CASSSLDRNSPLHF

size: few
V: TRBV14
D: TRBD1
J: TRBJ1-6
DNA: TGTGCCAGCAGCCAAGATCTGAGCCCGGGACAGACCTCTTGGTCCTATAATTCACCCCTCCACTTT
CDR3: CASSQDLSPGQTSWSYNSPLHF

size: -
V: TRBV11-2
D: -
J: TRBJ2-6
DNA: TGTGCCAGCAGCTCGCCCCGGGGGTTCGGGGCCAACGTCCTGACTTTC
CDR3: CASSSPRGFGANVLTF

size: -
V: TRBV11-2
D: TRBD1
J: TRBJ2-2
DNA: TGTGCCAGCAGCCCCGACAGGGCGCACACCGGGGAGCTGTTTTTT
CDR3: CASSPDRAHTGELFF

size: -
V: TRBV5-6
D: -
J: TRBJ2-7
DNA: TGTGCCAGCAGCTTGGGGACGGGAAGATCCTACGAGCAGTACTTC
CDR3: CASSLGTGRSYEQYF

size: -
V: TRBV19
D: TRBD1
J: TRBJ1-2
DNA: TGTGCCAGTAGTCGGGACAGAAGCTACACCTTC
CDR3: CASSRDRSYTF

size: -
V: TRBV5-5
D: -
J: TRBJ2-5
DNA: TGTGCCAGCAGCTTCTTTAGGGCTACGGGGCAAGAGACCCAGTACTTC
CDR3: CASSFFRATGQETQYF

size: -
V: TRBV23-1
D: TRBD1
J: TRBJ1-1
DNA: TGCGCCAGCAGTCAGACAGGGGGCCGAAATAGCACTGAAGCTTTCTTT
CDR3: CASSQTGGRNSTEAFF

size: -
V: TRBV12-3/TRBV12-4
D: -
J: TRBJ2-6
DNA: TGTGCCAGCAGGGGGCCTGGGGCCAACGTCCTGACTTTC
CDR3: CASRGPGANVLTF

size: -
V: TRBV18
D: TRBD1
J: TRBJ1-1
DNA: TGTGCCAGCTCACCATCCGGGACAGTGAACACTGAAGCTTTCTTT
CDR3: CASSPSGTVNTEAFF

size: -
V: TRBV28
D: TRBD1
J: TRBJ2-7
DNA: TGTGCCAGCAGCATAAGGGGGACAGGGGGTTCCTACGAGCAGTACTTC
CDR3: CASSIRGTGGSYEQYF

size: -
V: TRBV10-3
D: -
J: TRBJ1-3
DNA: TGTGCCATCAGTGAGACAGGCTCTCTCTCTGGAAACACCATATATTTT
CDR3: CAISETGSLSGNTIYF